The 5 T cell receptor beta chains presented below share a single source sample, sequenced in a study of blood T cell repertoires in COVID-19. Sequencing was performed with immunoSEQ multiplex PCR; in TCRdb, only in-frame clones are kept and a portion is missing. The sample includes 100,000 or so clones, about four fifths of them seen just once. The sample comprised peripheral blood. The receptors were gathered from a man older than 75 with acute or convalescent COVID-19.

This sequence joins TRBV11-3 and TRBJ2-1, with 11 bases aligning to TRBD2. The trim removed 4 bases at V and 7 bases at J, leaving 3 bases unmatched. Germline CDR1 reads SGHNT; CDR2 reads YENEEA. The CDR3 contains 14 residues. The CDR3 region has the DNA TGTGCCAGCAGCTCCCGGACTAGCGGGAATGAGCAGTTCTTC. This sequence encodes CASSSRTSGNEQFF.

As DNA, the CDR3 is TGTGCCAGCAGTACTCAGGGGGCCAATCAGCCCCAGCATTTT. It translates to CASSTQGANQPQHF. This rearrangement joins TRBV27 to TRBJ1-5, with 8 positions matching TRBD1. Trimming removed 5 bases from V and 3 bases from J; junction bases left unmatched: 3. In germline, CDR1 is MNHEY, CDR2 SMNVEV (reference sequence). The CDR3 length is 14 residues.

This chain joins TRBV7-8 and TRBJ2-5; a possible D gene is TRBD1 (5 bases). V was cut by 4 bases and J by 0 bases, with 6 bases left in between. The CDR3 loop spans 13 amino acids. CDR1 and CDR2 from the germline V gene are SGHVS and FQNEAQ. In DNA, the CDR3 is TGTGCCAGCAGCTCGACAGACCAAGAGACCCAGTACTTC. Encoded protein: CASSSTDQETQYF. Using reference TRBV7-8 and TRBJ2-5 for the parts outside the CDR3, the full variable domain is GAGVSQSPRYKVAKRGQDVALRCDPISGHVSLFWYQQALGQGPEFLTYFQNEAQLDKSGLPSDRFFAERPEGSVSTLKIQRTQQEDSAVYLCASSSTDQETQYFGPGTRLLVL.

The chain uses TRBV2 and TRBJ2-3, with 10 bases matching TRBD2. Germline V CDR1 and CDR2: SNHLY, FYNNEI. There are 14 residues in the CDR3. The V gene end was trimmed by 7 bases and the J gene end by 0 bases; junction bases not matched to a gene: 1. For the CDR3, the DNA is TGTGCCAGCACAGCGGGGGGGAGCACAGATACGCAGTATTTT. Translation: CASTAGGSTDTQYF.

This chain links TRBV27 with TRBJ2-1; 10 nucleotides line up with TRBD2. Losses at the gene ends were 0 bases for V and 6 bases for J; bases not matched to a gene: 8. There are 17 residues in the CDR3. Germline V lookup: CDR1 MNHEY, CDR2 SMNVEV (reference sequence). CDR3 protein: CASSLSVTSGNGNEQFF. For the CDR3, the DNA is TGTGCCAGCAGTTTATCCGTAACTAGCGGGAATGGCAATGAGCAGTTCTTC.